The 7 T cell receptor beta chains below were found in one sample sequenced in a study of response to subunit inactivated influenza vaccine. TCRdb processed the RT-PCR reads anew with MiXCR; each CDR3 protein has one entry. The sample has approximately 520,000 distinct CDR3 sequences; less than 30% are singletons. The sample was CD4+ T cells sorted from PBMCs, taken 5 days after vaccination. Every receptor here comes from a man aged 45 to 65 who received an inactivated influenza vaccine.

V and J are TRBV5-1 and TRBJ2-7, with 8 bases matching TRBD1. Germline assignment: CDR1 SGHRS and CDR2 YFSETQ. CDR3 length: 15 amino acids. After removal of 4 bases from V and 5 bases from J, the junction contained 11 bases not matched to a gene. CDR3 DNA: TGCGCCAGCAGCGCTGGACCGGGACAGGTTAACGAGCAGTACTTC. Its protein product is CASSAGPGQVNEQYF.

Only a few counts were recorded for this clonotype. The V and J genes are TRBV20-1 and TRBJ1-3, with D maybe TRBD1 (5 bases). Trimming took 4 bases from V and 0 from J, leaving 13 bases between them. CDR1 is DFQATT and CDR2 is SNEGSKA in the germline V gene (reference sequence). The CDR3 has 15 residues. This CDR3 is CSATGAITSGNTIYF. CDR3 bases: TGCAGTGCTACCGGGGCTATAACCTCTGGAAACACCATATATTTT.

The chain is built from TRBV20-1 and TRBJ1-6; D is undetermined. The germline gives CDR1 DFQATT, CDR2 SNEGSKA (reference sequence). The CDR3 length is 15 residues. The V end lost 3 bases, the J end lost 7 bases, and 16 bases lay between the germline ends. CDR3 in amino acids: CSARGRSRPNSPLHF. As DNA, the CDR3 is TGCAGTGCTAGGGGCAGGTCACGACCCAATTCACCCCTCCACTTT.

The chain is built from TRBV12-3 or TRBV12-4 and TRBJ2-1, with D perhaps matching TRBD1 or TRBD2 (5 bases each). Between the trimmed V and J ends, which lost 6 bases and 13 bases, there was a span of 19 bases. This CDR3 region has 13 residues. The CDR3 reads CASSPNRLGVQFF. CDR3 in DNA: TGTGCCAGCAGCCCGAACAGGCTGGGGGTCCAGTTCTTC.

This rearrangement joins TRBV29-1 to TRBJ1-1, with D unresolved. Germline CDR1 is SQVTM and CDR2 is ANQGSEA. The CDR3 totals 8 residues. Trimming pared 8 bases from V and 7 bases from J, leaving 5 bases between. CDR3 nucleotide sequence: TGCAGCTTTGGTGAAGCTTTCTTT. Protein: CSFGEAFF.

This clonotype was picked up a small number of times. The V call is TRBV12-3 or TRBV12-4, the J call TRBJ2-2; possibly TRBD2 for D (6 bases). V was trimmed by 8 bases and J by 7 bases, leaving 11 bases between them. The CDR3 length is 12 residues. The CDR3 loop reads CASRYSGGELFF. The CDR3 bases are TGTGCCAGCCGGTATAGCGGCGGGGAGCTGTTTTTT.

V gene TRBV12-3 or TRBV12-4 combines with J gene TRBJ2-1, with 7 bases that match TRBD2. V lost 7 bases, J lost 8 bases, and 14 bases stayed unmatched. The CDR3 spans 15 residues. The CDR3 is CASIPGLGYSDEQFF. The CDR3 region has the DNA TGTGCCAGCATTCCTGGACTAGGTTATTCGGATGAGCAGTTCTTC.